This T cell receptor (beta chain) was retrieved from a study of OX40 agonist ivuxolimab in advanced cancers. This CDR3 region has 11 residues. V was trimmed by 3 bases and J by 8 bases, leaving 5 bases between them. Germline V CDR1 and CDR2: MNHEY, SMNVEV (reference sequence). Clones were read by immunoSEQ multiplex PCR, and TCRdb kept only the in-frame ones, dropping some. This sample has tens of thousands of clones, with 80% to 85% found just once. This clone has just one count. The origin of this receptor is an adult with an advanced solid tumor such as melanoma, head and neck, liver or kidney cancer. This sample comprised CD4+ or CD8+ T cells sorted from blood, obtained in a trial of the OX40 agonist ivuxolimab. V gene TRBV27 combines with J gene TRBJ2-1; D is uncertain. The CDR3 DNA reads TGTGCCAGCAGTTTTGCGGATGAGCAGTTCTTC. This encodes CASSFADEQFF.